The present T cell receptor beta chain was sequenced within a study of shared clonotypes between healthy human individuals. Overall study: Donors consisted of two women and a few men between 18 and 49. Whole-study results and caveats: Researchers sampled blood only, noting tissue repertoires likely differ.

A note on this clone: No antigen is known for it.

TCRdb keeps only in-frame clones here, not all; method: immunoSEQ multiplex PCR. The sample lists about 2.3 million clones; roughly 93% were seen once. The germline gives CDR1 SGHTA, CDR2 FQGNSA. CDR3 length: 14 residues. Trimming stripped 4 bases from V and 0 bases from J, with 10 bases between. Subsets obtained from CD4+ cells comprised CD45RA+ naive and CD45RA-negative memory cells. The rearrangement joins TRBV7-2 to TRBJ2-7; D remains ambiguous. Sequenced input: naive CD4+ T cells from PBMCs. The sample's subset: CD45RA+ positively selected. The origin of this receptor is a man aged 18 to 30 in good health. Some clones in this sample may be carry-over from other donors' samples. The DNA for the CDR3 is TGTGCCAGCAGCTCCCAAAGGAGCTCCTACGAGCAGTACTTC. Translation: CASSSQRSSYEQYF. The variable domain in full, completed from reference TRBV7-2 and TRBJ2-7, reads GAGVSQSPSNKVTEKGKDVELRCDPISGHTALYWYRQSLGQGLEFLIYFQGNSAPDKSGLPSDRFSAERTGGSVSTLTIQRTQQEDSAVYLCASSSQRSSYEQYFGPGTRLTVT.